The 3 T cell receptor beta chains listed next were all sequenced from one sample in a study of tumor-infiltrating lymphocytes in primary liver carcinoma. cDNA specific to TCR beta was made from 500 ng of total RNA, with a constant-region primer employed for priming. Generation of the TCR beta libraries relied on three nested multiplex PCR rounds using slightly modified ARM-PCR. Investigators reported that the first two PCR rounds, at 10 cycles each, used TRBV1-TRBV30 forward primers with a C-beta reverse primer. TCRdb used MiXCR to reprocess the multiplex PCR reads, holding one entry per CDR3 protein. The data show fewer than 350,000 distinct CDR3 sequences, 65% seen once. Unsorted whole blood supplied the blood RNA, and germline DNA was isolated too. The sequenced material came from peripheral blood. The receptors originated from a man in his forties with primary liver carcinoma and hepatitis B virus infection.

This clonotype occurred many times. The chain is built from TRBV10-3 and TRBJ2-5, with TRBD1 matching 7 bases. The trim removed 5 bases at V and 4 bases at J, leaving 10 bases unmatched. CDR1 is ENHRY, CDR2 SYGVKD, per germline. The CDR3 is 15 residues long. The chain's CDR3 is CAISSATGAGETQYF. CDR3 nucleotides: TGTGCCATCAGTTCCGCAACAGGGGCTGGAGAGACCCAGTACTTC.

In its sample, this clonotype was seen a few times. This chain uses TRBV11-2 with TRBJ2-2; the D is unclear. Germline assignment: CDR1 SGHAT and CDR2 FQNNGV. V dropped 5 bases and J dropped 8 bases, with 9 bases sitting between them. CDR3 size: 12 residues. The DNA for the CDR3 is TGTGCCAGCAGCCCCGGTCCGGGGGAGCTGTTTTTT. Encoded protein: CASSPGPGELFF.

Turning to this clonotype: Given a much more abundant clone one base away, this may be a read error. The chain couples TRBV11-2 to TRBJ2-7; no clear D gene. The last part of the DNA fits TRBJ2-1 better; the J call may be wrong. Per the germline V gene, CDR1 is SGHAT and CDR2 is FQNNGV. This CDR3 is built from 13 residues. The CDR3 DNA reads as TGTGCCAGCAGCTTTTCAGAAGGTTACGAGCAGTTCTTC. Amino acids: CASSFSEGYEQFF.